The TCR beta chain described here comes from a study of CD8+ T cells in alopecia areata. Trimming removed 3 bases from V and 6 bases from J, with 9 bases in between. The CDR3 contains 13 residues. CDR1 and CDR2 from the germline V gene are MNHEY and SMNVEV (reference sequence). RNA, once extracted, was reverse transcribed into cDNA for use as the sequencing template. The repertoire was sequenced with immunoSEQ multiplex PCR; TCRdb's copy has only in-frame clones and lacks some. The sample shows around 60,000 clones, about 40% of them seen only once. Sequenced input: NKG2D-low CD8+ T cells sorted from blood. The chain is built from TRBV27 and TRBJ2-1; D tentatively reads TRBD1 or TRBD2 (5 bases each). The clonotype originates from a human donor with alopecia areata. In DNA, the CDR3 is TGTGCCAGCAGTTTGGTGAGGGGCAATGAGCAGTTCTTC. Its translation: CASSLVRGNEQFF.